This TCR beta chain was recorded in a study of a mutant IDH1 vaccine in newly diagnosed glioma. Study-wide background: Held at week 35, visit V12 was the safety follow-up, and visit V13 followed at week 47.

Data came from immunoSEQ multiplex PCR; TCRdb stores just in-frame clones and leaves some out. The table has over 45,000 clones, almost 95% seen once. Time point specified: week 35, safety follow-up. A 20-mer mutant IDH1 peptide at 300 ug was injected subcutaneously with topical imiquimod. Eight vaccine doses were administered to patients at weeks 1, 3, 5, 7, 11, 15, 19 and 23. Each astrocytoma in the donors was new, WHO grade 3 or 4, IDH1-mutant and ATRX-lost. Germline V gene lookup returns CDR1 SGHRS and CDR2 YFSETQ. The CDR3 is made up of 15 amino acids. With V trimmed by 4 bases and J by 3 bases, 8 bases remained unmatched. A note on this clone: Its antigen is unknown.

Study-level results: Detectable vaccine-induced immune responses arose in about 92% of patients.

Specimen: PBMCs, collected from a glioma patient whose treatment included an IDH1 peptide vaccine. The rearrangement links TRBV5-1 to TRBJ1-1; TRBD1 aligns across 8 bases. The receptor comes from a man between 45 and 60 years old with glioma. CDR3 nucleotides: TGCGCCAGCAGCCTACAGGGGGAAGGGTACACTGAAGCTTTCTTT. It yields the protein CASSLQGEGYTEAFF.